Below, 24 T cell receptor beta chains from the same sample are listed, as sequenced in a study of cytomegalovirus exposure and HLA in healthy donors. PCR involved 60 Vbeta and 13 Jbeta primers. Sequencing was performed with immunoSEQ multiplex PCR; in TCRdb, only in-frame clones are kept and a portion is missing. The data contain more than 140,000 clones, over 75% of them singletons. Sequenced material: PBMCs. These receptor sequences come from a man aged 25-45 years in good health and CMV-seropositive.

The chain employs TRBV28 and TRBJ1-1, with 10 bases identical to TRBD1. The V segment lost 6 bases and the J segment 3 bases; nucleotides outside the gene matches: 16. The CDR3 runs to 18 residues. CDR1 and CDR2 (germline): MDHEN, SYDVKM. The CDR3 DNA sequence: TGTGCCAGCAGGGGGGCGGGACAGGGGTTAGTGTGGGACACTGAAGCTTTCTTT. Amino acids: CASRGAGQGLVWDTEAFF.

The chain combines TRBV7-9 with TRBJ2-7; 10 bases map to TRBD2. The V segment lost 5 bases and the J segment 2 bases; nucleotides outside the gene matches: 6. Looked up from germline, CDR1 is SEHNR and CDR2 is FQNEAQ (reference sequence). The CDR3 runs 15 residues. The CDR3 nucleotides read TGTGCCAGCAGCCACCCAGCGGGGGGGCCCTACGAGCAGTACTTC. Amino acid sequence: CASSHPAGGPYEQYF.

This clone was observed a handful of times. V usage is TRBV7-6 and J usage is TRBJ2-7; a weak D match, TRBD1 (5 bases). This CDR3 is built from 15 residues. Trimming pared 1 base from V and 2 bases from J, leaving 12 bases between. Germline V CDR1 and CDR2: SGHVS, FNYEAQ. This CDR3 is CASSLDSSGPYEQYF. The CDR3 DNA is TGTGCCAGCAGCTTAGACTCTTCAGGGCCCTACGAGCAGTACTTC.

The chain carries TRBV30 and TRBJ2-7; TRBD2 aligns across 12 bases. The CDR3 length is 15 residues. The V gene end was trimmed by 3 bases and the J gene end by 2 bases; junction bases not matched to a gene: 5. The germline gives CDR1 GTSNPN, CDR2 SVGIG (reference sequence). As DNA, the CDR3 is TGTGCCTGGAGGGGACTAGCGGGTAGCCCCTACGAGCAGTACTTC. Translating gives CAWRGLAGSPYEQYF.

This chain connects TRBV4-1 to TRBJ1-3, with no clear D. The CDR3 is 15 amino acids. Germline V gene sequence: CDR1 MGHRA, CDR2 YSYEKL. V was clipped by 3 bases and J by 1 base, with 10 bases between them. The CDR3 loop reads CASSHWSESGNTIYF. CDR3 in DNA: TGCGCCAGCAGCCATTGGTCGGAGTCTGGAAACACCATATATTTT.

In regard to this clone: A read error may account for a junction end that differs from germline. The CDR3 loop is CASSPLAASSTDTQYF. CDR3 nucleotides: TGTGCCAGCTCCCCACTAGCCGCCTCTTCCACAGATACGCAGTATTTT. The chain combines TRBV18 with TRBJ2-3; TRBD2 might be the D (6 bases). CDR3 length: 16 residues. Germline-derived CDR1 and CDR2 are KGHSH and LQKENI.

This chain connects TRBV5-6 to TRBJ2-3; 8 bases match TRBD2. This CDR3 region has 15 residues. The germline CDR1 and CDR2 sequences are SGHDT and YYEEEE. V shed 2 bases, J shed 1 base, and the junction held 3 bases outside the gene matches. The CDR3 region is CASSLAGVGTDTQYF. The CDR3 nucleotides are TGTGCCAGCAGCTTAGCGGGGGTAGGCACAGATACGCAGTATTTT.

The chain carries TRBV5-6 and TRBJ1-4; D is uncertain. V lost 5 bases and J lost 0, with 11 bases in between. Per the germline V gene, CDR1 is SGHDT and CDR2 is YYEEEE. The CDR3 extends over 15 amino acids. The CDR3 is CASRLTGATNEKLFF. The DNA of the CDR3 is TGTGCCAGCAGGCTCACGGGAGCAACTAATGAAAAACTGTTTTTT.

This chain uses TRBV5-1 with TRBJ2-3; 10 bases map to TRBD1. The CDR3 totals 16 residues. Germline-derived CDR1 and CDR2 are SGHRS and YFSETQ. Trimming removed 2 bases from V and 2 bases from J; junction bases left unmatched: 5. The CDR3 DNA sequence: TGCGCCAGCAGCTTTACCGGGACAGGGGTCACAGATACGCAGTATTTT. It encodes CASSFTGTGVTDTQYF.

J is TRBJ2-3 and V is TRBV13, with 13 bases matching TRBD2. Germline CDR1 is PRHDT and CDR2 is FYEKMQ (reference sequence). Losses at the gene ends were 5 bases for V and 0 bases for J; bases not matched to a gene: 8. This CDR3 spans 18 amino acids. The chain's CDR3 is CASSPRGLAGSSTDTQYF. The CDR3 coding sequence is TGTGCCAGCAGCCCCCGGGGACTAGCGGGAAGTAGCACAGATACGCAGTATTTT.

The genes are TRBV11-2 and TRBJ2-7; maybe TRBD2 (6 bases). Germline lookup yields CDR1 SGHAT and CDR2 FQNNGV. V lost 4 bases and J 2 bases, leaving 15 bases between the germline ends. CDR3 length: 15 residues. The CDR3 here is CASSSRVADAYEQYF. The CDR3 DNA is TGTGCCAGCAGCTCTCGTGTAGCGGATGCCTACGAGCAGTACTTC.

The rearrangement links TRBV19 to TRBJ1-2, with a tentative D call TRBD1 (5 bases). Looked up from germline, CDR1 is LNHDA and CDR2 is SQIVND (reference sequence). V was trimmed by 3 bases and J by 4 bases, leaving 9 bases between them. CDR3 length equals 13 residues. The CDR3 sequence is CASSMDTLYGYTF. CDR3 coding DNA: TGTGCCAGTAGTATGGACACCCTCTATGGCTACACCTTC.

The CDR3, as DNA: TGTGCCAGCAGGCCCCAGGGGGCCCGAGGAAACACCATATATTTT. This sequence encodes CASRPQGARGNTIYF. V gene TRBV6-1 combines with J gene TRBJ1-3; TRBD1 matches 8 bases. The CDR3 sequence is 15 residues long. With 6 bases clipped from V and 4 bases from J, the junction kept 8 bases outside the gene matches. The V gene's germline CDR1 is MNHNS and CDR2 SASEGT.

CDR3 loop: CASSVDTGSTDTQYF. The CDR3 region has the DNA TGTGCCAGCAGCGTAGATACAGGGAGCACAGATACGCAGTATTTT. The chain recombines TRBV9 with TRBJ2-3; maybe TRBD1 (6 bases). This CDR3 has 15 residues. CDR1 is SGDLS, CDR2 YYNGEE, per germline. The V and J ends lost 0 bases and 0 bases respectively, with 8 bases between them.

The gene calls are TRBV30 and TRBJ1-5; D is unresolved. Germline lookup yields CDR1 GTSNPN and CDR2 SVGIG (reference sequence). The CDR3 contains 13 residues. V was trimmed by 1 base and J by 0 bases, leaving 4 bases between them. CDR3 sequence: CAWSGHSNQPQHF. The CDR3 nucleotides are TGTGCCTGGAGTGGGCATAGCAATCAGCCCCAGCATTTT.

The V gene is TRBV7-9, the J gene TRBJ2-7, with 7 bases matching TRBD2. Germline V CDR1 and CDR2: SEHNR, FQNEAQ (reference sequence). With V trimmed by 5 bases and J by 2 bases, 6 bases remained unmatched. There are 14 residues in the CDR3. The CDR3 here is CASSPGSGTYEQYF. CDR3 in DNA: TGTGCCAGCAGCCCCGGGAGCGGGACCTACGAGCAGTACTTC.

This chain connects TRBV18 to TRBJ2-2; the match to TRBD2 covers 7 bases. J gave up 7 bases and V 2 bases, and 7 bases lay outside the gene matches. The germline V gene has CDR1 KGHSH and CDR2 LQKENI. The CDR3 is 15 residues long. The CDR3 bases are TGTGCCAGCTCACCAGTACTAGCGCAGAACGGGGAGCTGTTTTTT. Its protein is CASSPVLAQNGELFF. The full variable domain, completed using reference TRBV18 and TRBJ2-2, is NAGVMQNPRHLVRRRGQEARLRCSPMKGHSHVYWYRQLPEEGLKFMVYLQKENIIDESGMPKERFSAEFPKEGPSILRIQQVVRGDSAAYFCASSPVLAQNGELFFGEGSRLTVL.

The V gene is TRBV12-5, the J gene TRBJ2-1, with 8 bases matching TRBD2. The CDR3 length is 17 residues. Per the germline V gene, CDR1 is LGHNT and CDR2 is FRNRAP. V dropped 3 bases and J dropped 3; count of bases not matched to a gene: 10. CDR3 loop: CASGFPVAGSNYNEQFF. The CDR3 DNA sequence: TGTGCTAGTGGTTTCCCCGTAGCGGGGTCTAACTACAATGAGCAGTTCTTC.

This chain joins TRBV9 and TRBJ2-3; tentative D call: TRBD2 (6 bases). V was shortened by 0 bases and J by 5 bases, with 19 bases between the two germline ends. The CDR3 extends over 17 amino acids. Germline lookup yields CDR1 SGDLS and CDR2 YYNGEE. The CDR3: CASSVARRGTHGDTQYF. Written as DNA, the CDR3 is TGTGCCAGCAGCGTAGCCCGTCGGGGGACGCATGGAGATACGCAGTATTTT.

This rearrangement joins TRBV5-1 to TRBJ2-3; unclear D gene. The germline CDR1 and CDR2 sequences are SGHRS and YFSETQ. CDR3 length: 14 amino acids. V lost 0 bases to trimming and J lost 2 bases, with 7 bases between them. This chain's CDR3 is CASSLDWATDTQYF. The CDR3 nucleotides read TGCGCCAGCAGCTTGGATTGGGCCACAGATACGCAGTATTTT.

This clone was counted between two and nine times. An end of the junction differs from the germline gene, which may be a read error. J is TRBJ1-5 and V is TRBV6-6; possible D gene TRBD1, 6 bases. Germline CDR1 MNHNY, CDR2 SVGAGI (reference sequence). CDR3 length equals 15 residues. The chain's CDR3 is CASKPYRATDQPQHF. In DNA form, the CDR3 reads TGTGCCAGCAAGCCCTACAGGGCCACCGATCAACCCCAGCATTTT.

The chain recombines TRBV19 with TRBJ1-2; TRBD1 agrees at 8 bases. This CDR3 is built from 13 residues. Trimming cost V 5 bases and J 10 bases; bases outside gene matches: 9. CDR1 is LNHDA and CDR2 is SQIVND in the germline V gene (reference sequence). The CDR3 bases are TGTGCCAGTAGTCACCCGGACAGGGACGTCTACACCTTC. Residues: CASSHPDRDVYTF.

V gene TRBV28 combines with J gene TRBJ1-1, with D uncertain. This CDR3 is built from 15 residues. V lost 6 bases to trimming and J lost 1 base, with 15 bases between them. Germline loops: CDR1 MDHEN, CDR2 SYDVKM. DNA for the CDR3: TGTGCCAGCAGCCCCAAAGGACTGCCGAACACTGAAGCTTTCTTT. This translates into CASSPKGLPNTEAFF.

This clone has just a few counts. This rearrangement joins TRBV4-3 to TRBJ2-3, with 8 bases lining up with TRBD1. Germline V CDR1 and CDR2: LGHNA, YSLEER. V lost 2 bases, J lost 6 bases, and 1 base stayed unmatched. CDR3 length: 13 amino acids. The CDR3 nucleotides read TGCGCCAGCAGCCAAAGGACAGGGGATACGCAGTATTTT. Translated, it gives CASSQRTGDTQYF.